These 16 T cell receptor beta chains originate from one sample sequenced in a study of beta chain features in type 1 diabetes. Sequenced material consisted of expressed TCRB transcripts (all of the isolated RNA was reverse transcribed). Here immunoSEQ multiplex PCR was the method, and the copy in TCRdb shows in-frame clones only, minus some. The top ten hold approximately 0.099% of the sample, which has about 620,000 clones, 15% seen once. Sequenced input: naive CD4+ T cells from blood. All receptors derive from a man aged 18 to 29 in good health.

This clone has only a few counts. The rearrangement joins TRBV28 to TRBJ2-7; TRBD2 might be the D (6 bases). Trimming removed 3 bases at V and 4 bases at J, with 16 bases between. The CDR3 loop spans 15 amino acids. Germline CDR1 is MDHEN and CDR2 is SYDVKM. CDR3 in amino acids: CASSLYVRAGYEQYF. The CDR3 nucleotides read TGTGCCAGCAGTTTGTACGTCAGGGCGGGGTACGAGCAGTACTTC.

This clone came up a few times. The rearrangement joins TRBV19 to TRBJ1-4; D may be TRBD1 (6 bases). V was trimmed by 5 bases and J by 8 bases, leaving 18 bases between them. Per germline, CDR1 LNHDA and CDR2 SQIVND (reference sequence). CDR3 size: 15 residues. CDR3: CASSADTGRAEKLFF. DNA of the CDR3: TGTGCCAGTAGTGCCGATACAGGGCGAGCCGAAAAACTGTTTTTT.

The chain carries TRBV7-2 and TRBJ1-1; D remains unclear. CDR3 length: 13 amino acids. V shed 1 base and J shed 3 bases, with 6 bases lying between them. Germline V gene lookup returns CDR1 SGHTA and CDR2 FQGNSA. CDR3 protein: CASSLDLDTEAFF. DNA of the CDR3: TGTGCCAGCAGCTTAGACCTTGACACTGAAGCTTTCTTT.

The gene calls are TRBV9 and TRBJ2-7; TRBD2 aligns across 7 bases. CDR3 length: 12 residues. Germline V gives CDR1 SGDLS, CDR2 YYNGEE. With V trimmed by 7 bases and J by 2 bases, 3 bases remained unmatched. The CDR3 here is CASGRGTYEQYF. The CDR3, as DNA: TGTGCCAGCGGGAGGGGTACCTACGAGCAGTACTTC.

The sample holds a few counts of this clone. The chain couples TRBV6-4 to TRBJ2-3; D might be TRBD2 (5 bases). This CDR3 has 15 amino acids. Germline V gives CDR1 MRHNA, CDR2 SNTAGT. V was clipped by 4 bases and J by 0 bases, with 11 bases between them. This CDR3 is CASSARGTSTDTQYF. The CDR3 DNA reads as TGTGCCAGCAGTGCCCGGGGAACTAGCACAGATACGCAGTATTTT.

CDR3 bases: TGTGCCAGCAGCCCCGGGAGGCCTAGCACAGATACGCAGTATTTT. Protein sequence: CASSPGRPSTDTQYF. V usage is TRBV7-2 and J usage is TRBJ2-3, with 7 bases matching TRBD2. After removal of 5 bases from V and 0 bases from J, the junction contained 5 bases not matched to a gene. The V gene's germline CDR1 is SGHTA and CDR2 FQGNSA. The CDR3 is made up of 15 amino acids. Using reference TRBV7-2 and TRBJ2-3 for the parts outside the CDR3, the full variable domain is GAGVSQSPSNKVTEKGKDVELRCDPISGHTALYWYRQSLGQGLEFLIYFQGNSAPDKSGLPSDRFSAERTGGSVSTLTIQRTQQEDSAVYLCASSPGRPSTDTQYFGPGTRLTVL.

This chain uses TRBV28 with TRBJ2-2; perhaps TRBD2 as D (5 bases). The CDR3 consists of 13 residues. The V gene lost 3 bases and the J gene lost 4 bases, with 6 bases spanning the gap. Germline assignment: CDR1 MDHEN and CDR2 SYDVKM. The CDR3 loop reads CASSFGITGELFF. The CDR3 bases are TGTGCCAGCAGTTTCGGGATCACCGGGGAGCTGTTTTTT.

The genes are TRBV6-5 and TRBJ2-7; D is perhaps TRBD1 (6 bases). The germline CDR1 and CDR2 sequences are MNHEY and SVGAGI. There are 13 residues in the CDR3. V shed 5 bases and J shed 7 bases, with 15 bases lying between them. The chain's CDR3 is CASSTQGDREQYF. The DNA for the CDR3 is TGTGCCAGCAGTACACAGGGAGATCGGGAGCAGTACTTC.

The chain recombines TRBV25-1 with TRBJ2-2; D may be TRBD1 or TRBD2 (5 bases each). The CDR3 spans 15 residues. Trimming removed 6 bases from V and 3 bases from J, with 14 bases in between. Germline V gene sequence: CDR1 MGHDK, CDR2 SYGVNS. The CDR3 nucleotides are TGTGCCAGCAGCGGAAGGGACGGCTACACCGGGGAGCTGTTTTTT. Its protein is CASSGRDGYTGELFF.

This chain links TRBV5-6 with TRBJ1-2, with D unclear. The CDR3 extends over 13 amino acids. CDR1 is SGHDT and CDR2 is YYEEEE in the germline V gene. V dropped 1 base and J dropped 7 bases, with 11 bases sitting between them. In nucleotides, the CDR3 is TGTGCCAGCAGCTTGAAGACGAGCGGTGGCTACACCTTC. Translating gives CASSLKTSGGYTF. Together with reference TRBV5-6 and TRBJ1-2, the CDR3 gives the full variable domain: DAGVTQSPTHLIKTRGQQVTLRCSPKSGHDTVSWYQQALGQGPQFIFQYYEEEERQRGNFPDRFSGHQFPNYSSELNVNALLLGDSALYLCASSLKTSGGYTFGSGTRLTVV.

The chain is built from TRBV28 and TRBJ1-1, with 8 bases that match TRBD1. Germline V gene sequence: CDR1 MDHEN, CDR2 SYDVKM. V trimming: 8 bases; J trimming: 1 base; junction bases outside the gene matches: 6. This CDR3 is built from 14 residues. As DNA, the CDR3 is TGTGCCAGCCACCGAGGGACAGGGAACACTGAAGCTTTCTTT. Translating it yields CASHRGTGNTEAFF.

V and J are TRBV2 and TRBJ2-7; D may be TRBD2 (6 bases). The CDR3 runs 12 residues. Germline assignment: CDR1 SNHLY and CDR2 FYNNEI. V was shortened by 7 bases and J by 2 bases, with 9 bases between the two germline ends. The CDR3 is CASMPGAYEQYF. The CDR3 coding sequence is TGTGCCAGCATGCCGGGAGCCTACGAGCAGTACTTC.

V usage is TRBV20-1 and J usage is TRBJ2-7; no reliable D call. Trimming removed 6 bases at V and 2 bases at J, with 8 bases between. The CDR3 has 11 residues. Germline CDR1 DFQATT, CDR2 SNEGSKA (reference sequence). The CDR3 loop reads CSASGAYEQYF. As DNA, the CDR3 is TGCAGTGCATCGGGCGCCTACGAGCAGTACTTC.

The CDR3 is CASRHSGKGLAAFF. Here the CDR3 DNA reads TGTGCCAGCAGGCACTCAGGGAAGGGGTTGGCGGCTTTCTTT. The chain is built from TRBV6-5 and TRBJ1-1, with a possible D match to TRBD1 (5 bases). This CDR3 has 14 residues. Germline CDR1 MNHEY, CDR2 SVGAGI. Deletions cut 6 bases from V and 11 bases from J, with 22 bases between.

This clone was picked up a small number of times. V and J are TRBV25-1 and TRBJ2-7; D is ambiguous. Germline-derived CDR1 and CDR2 are MGHDK and SYGVNS. The V end lost 2 bases, the J end lost 5 bases, and 7 bases lay between the germline ends. The CDR3 is 12 residues long. CDR3 amino acids: CASSENAHEQYF. CDR3 bases: TGTGCCAGCAGTGAAAATGCCCACGAGCAGTACTTC.

This clone was seen only a few times. The chain joins TRBV10-3 to TRBJ1-3; D possibly corresponds to TRBD1 (6 bases). Trimming left V 3 bases short and J 0 bases short, with 12 bases between. The germline gives CDR1 ENHRY, CDR2 SYGVKD. The CDR3 has 16 amino acids. CDR3 sequence (DNA): TGTGCCATCAGTGACTTCGGACAGACCTCTGGAAACACCATATATTTT. It yields the protein CAISDFGQTSGNTIYF.